A single sample is the source of the 29 T cell receptor beta chains below, sequenced in a study of T cell clonotyping in hematopoietic cell transplantation. Sequencing was performed with immunoSEQ multiplex PCR; in TCRdb, only in-frame clones are kept and a portion is missing. The repertoire has more than 7,500 clones, over 60% of them found once; the top ten carry 45%. The sample here was peripheral blood mononuclear cells, taken 180 days after allogeneic stem cell transplant. Every receptor here comes from a female patient in her fifties or sixties who had an allogeneic stem cell transplant from a related donor, so the T cells may come from the graft donor. Some clones in this sample may be carry-over from other donors' samples.

This chain connects TRBV7-9 to TRBJ1-1, with TRBD1 matching 9 bases. This CDR3 contains 14 residues. V lost 3 bases to trimming and J lost 1 base; unmatched junction nucleotides: 0. Germline CDR1 SEHNR, CDR2 FQNEAQ (reference sequence). CDR3: CASSLTGGNTEAFF. The CDR3 DNA follows: TGTGCCAGCAGCTTGACAGGGGGGAACACTGAAGCTTTCTTT.

The rearrangement uses TRBV19 and TRBJ2-1, with D unclear. The CDR3 loop spans 14 amino acids. Germline loops: CDR1 LNHDA, CDR2 SQIVND (reference sequence). V was clipped by 0 bases and J by 11 bases, with 14 bases between them. CDR3 sequence reads: CASSIDLGRIKQFF. The DNA of the CDR3 is TGTGCCAGTAGTATAGACCTAGGCAGGATAAAGCAGTTCTTC.

The V call is TRBV9, the J call TRBJ1-2; D not certain. The CDR3 runs to 13 residues. V gave up 3 bases and J gave up 4 bases, with 10 bases separating them. Germline lookup yields CDR1 SGDLS and CDR2 YYNGEE. DNA of the CDR3: TGTGCCAGCAGCGCCCGGGTCGCCTATGGCTACACCTTC. It codes for CASSARVAYGYTF.

This clone was found a few times. The chain couples TRBV28 to TRBJ2-7; maybe TRBD2 (5 bases). Trimming took off 3 bases at V and 0 bases at J, with 6 bases between the two ends. The CDR3 runs 13 residues. CDR1 is MDHEN, CDR2 SYDVKM, per germline. CDR3 protein: CASSFGSSYEQYF. The CDR3 DNA follows: TGTGCCAGCAGTTTTGGGAGCTCCTACGAGCAGTACTTC.

This clone ranks as medium-sized. The rearrangement uses TRBV5-5 and TRBJ2-1; 11 nucleotides match TRBD2. Germline assignment: CDR1 SGHKS and CDR2 YYEKEE (reference sequence). The CDR3 extends over 13 amino acids. Unmatched junction bases numbered 5, after V lost 7 bases and J lost 8 bases. The CDR3 loop reads CASWTSGLDEQFF. The CDR3 bases are TGTGCCAGCTGGACTAGCGGGCTTGATGAGCAGTTCTTC.

The genes are TRBV6-5 and TRBJ1-1; no reliable D call. The CDR3 loop spans 15 amino acids. Trimming left V 0 bases short and J 1 base short, with 9 bases between. The germline gives CDR1 MNHEY, CDR2 SVGAGI. The CDR3 DNA reads TGTGCCAGCAGTTACTCATGGGCGGAGAACACTGAAGCTTTCTTT. It yields the protein CASSYSWAENTEAFF.

In DNA form, the CDR3 reads TGCGCCAGCAGCCACCTCGGCGGGGGCACAGATACGCAGTATTTT. Amino acid sequence: CASSHLGGGTDTQYF. The chain employs TRBV4-1 and TRBJ2-3; D may be TRBD2 (6 bases). The CDR3 totals 15 residues. The germline V and J ends were trimmed by 3 bases and 1 base, with 11 bases remaining between them. The germline gives CDR1 MGHRA, CDR2 YSYEKL.

This chain uses TRBV6-5 with TRBJ2-7, with D possibly matching TRBD2 (6 bases). V gave up 2 bases and J gave up 7 bases, with 18 bases separating them. CDR3 length equals 15 residues. The germline V gene has CDR1 MNHEY and CDR2 SVGAGI. The CDR3 nucleotides are TGTGCCAGCAGTTACGCCCTGGGGGGTTCGCGGGAGCAGTACTTC. Residues: CASSYALGGSREQYF.

The rearrangement uses TRBV5-1 and TRBJ1-6; possibly TRBD1 for D (6 bases). V was shortened by 0 bases and J by 0 bases, with 13 bases between the two germline ends. Per germline, CDR1 SGHRS and CDR2 YFSETQ. The length of the CDR3 is 18 residues. The CDR3 sequence: CASSLAVQGSSYNSPLHF. CDR3 bases: TGCGCCAGCAGCTTGGCCGTTCAGGGGAGCTCCTATAATTCACCCCTCCACTTT.

This clone appeared a single time. The V gene is TRBV2, the J gene TRBJ1-2; TRBD1 is a possible D gene (6 bases). CDR1 and CDR2 from the germline V gene are SNHLY and FYNNEI. Between the trimmed V and J ends, which lost 5 bases and 0 bases, there was a span of 13 bases. The CDR3 has 15 residues. DNA of the CDR3: TGTGCCAGCAGTCCTCGGGACAATCCTAACTATGGCTACACCTTC. This sequence encodes CASSPRDNPNYGYTF.

The rearrangement links TRBV6-5 to TRBJ1-2, with TRBD1 matching 8 bases. The CDR3 covers 15 residues. CDR1 MNHEY and CDR2 SVGAGI come from the germline V gene. J lost 4 bases, V lost 5 bases, and 9 bases had no gene match. Here the CDR3 DNA reads TGTGCCAGCAGTACCACGACAGGGGTCCTCTATGGCTACACCTTC. It translates to CASSTTTGVLYGYTF.

The gene calls are TRBV4-3 and TRBJ2-2; D is ambiguous. The germline gives CDR1 LGHNA, CDR2 YSLEER. The CDR3 totals 12 residues. The V end lost 1 base, the J end lost 6 bases, and 3 bases lay between the germline ends. CDR3 residues: CASSQVSGELFF. In DNA, the CDR3 is TGCGCCAGCAGCCAAGTCTCCGGGGAGCTGTTTTTT.

This clone was seen only once. The genes are TRBV10-3 and TRBJ1-4; possibly TRBD1 for D (6 bases). The germline CDR1 and CDR2 sequences are ENHRY and SYGVKD. CDR3 length: 14 amino acids. V shed 2 bases and J shed 10 bases, with 14 bases lying between them. This CDR3 is CAISEQGKYGKLFF. The CDR3 DNA is TGTGCCATCAGTGAGCAGGGGAAGTATGGAAAACTGTTTTTT.

The sample holds one count of this clone. The V call is TRBV11-2, the J call TRBJ2-2; D is perhaps TRBD2 (5 bases). CDR1 and CDR2 (germline): SGHAT, FQNNGV. This CDR3 has 15 residues. V was shortened by 4 bases and J by 3 bases, with 12 bases between the two germline ends. The CDR3 loop reads CASSWSSGYTGELFF. CDR3 DNA: TGTGCCAGCAGCTGGTCCTCGGGGTACACCGGGGAGCTGTTTTTT.

The rearrangement links TRBV25-1 to TRBJ2-1, with D possibly matching TRBD1 (6 bases). Germline V gives CDR1 MGHDK, CDR2 SYGVNS. The ends were cut back, 4 bases at V and 6 bases at J, with 10 bases in the middle. This CDR3 is 13 amino acids long. CDR3 DNA sequence: TGTGCCAGCAGTGGCCCAGGGGCCAATGAGCAGTTCTTC. As protein: CASSGPGANEQFF.

V usage is TRBV19 and J usage is TRBJ1-5, with 7 nucleotides matching TRBD1. The germline V gene has CDR1 LNHDA and CDR2 SQIVND (reference sequence). The CDR3 extends over 12 amino acids. The ends lost 10 bases at V and 4 bases at J; junction bases unmatched: 4. Here the CDR3 reads CATRDSNQPQHF. CDR3 DNA: TGTGCCACCAGGGACAGTAATCAGCCCCAGCATTTT.

The chain employs TRBV6-5 and TRBJ1-2; no firm D call. CDR1 and CDR2 from the germline V gene are MNHEY and SVGAGI. Trimming removed 2 bases at V and 5 bases at J, with 6 bases between. The length of the CDR3 is 12 residues. The CDR3 DNA reads TGTGCCAGCAGTTACAACGGGTATGGCTACACCTTC. Protein: CASSYNGYGYTF.

The chain couples TRBV7-2 to TRBJ1-6, with D tentatively TRBD1 (6 bases). The CDR3 has 16 residues. Trimming shortened V by 5 bases and J by 6 bases, and 17 bases separated the two germline ends. Germline V lookup: CDR1 SGHTA, CDR2 FQGNSA. The CDR3 nucleotides are TGTGCCAGCAGCCCCCAGACAGGACCTATTAATTCACCCCTCCACTTT. This gives the protein CASSPQTGPINSPLHF.

This clone was observed once. The CDR3 sequence: CASSVGREYTF. DNA for the CDR3: TGTGCCAGCAGCGTAGGCAGGGAATACACCTTC. The gene calls are TRBV9 and TRBJ1-2, with D possibly TRBD1 on 5 matching bases. V lost 0 bases and J 11 bases, leaving 8 bases between the germline ends. The CDR3 is 11 residues long. The germline V gene has CDR1 SGDLS and CDR2 YYNGEE.

This clone has just one count. V usage is TRBV20-1 and J usage is TRBJ2-5, with TRBD1 as a possible D gene (6 bases). CDR1 and CDR2 from the germline V gene are DFQATT and SNEGSKA (reference sequence). Trimming took off 6 bases at V and 7 bases at J, with 9 bases between the two ends. The CDR3 contains 10 residues. The CDR3 bases are TGCAGTGCCAAACAGGGGACCCAGTACTTC. Translated: CSAKQGTQYF.

The chain is built from TRBV28 and TRBJ1-2; unclear D gene. In germline, CDR1 is MDHEN, CDR2 SYDVKM. CDR3 length: 14 amino acids. Between the trimmed V and J ends, which lost 3 bases and 4 bases, there was a span of 12 bases. The CDR3 is CASSFGGSLYGYTF. The CDR3 region has the DNA TGTGCCAGCAGTTTCGGAGGGAGTCTCTATGGCTACACCTTC.

This chain connects TRBV7-2 to TRBJ1-3; D is ambiguous. Trimming stripped 5 bases from V and 8 bases from J, with 16 bases between. The CDR3 consists of 14 residues. Germline values: CDR1 SGHTA, CDR2 FQGNSA. The CDR3 bases are TGTGCCAGCAGCCTAGGACCAGGAGTGGACACCATATATTTT. This codes for CASSLGPGVDTIYF.

This clone was found once. The chain is built from TRBV27 and TRBJ2-3; unclear D gene. The CDR3 is made up of 16 amino acids. V was shortened by 6 bases and J by 4 bases, with 20 bases between the two germline ends. Germline V gene sequence: CDR1 MNHEY, CDR2 SMNVEV (reference sequence). CDR3 bases: TGTGCCAGCAGCCCCATTAGGGCTTCTTCGGCAGATACGCAGTATTTT. It translates to CASSPIRASSADTQYF.

The chain is built from TRBV6-6 and TRBJ1-4; no definite D call. Trimming took 4 bases from V and 15 from J, leaving 12 bases between them. This CDR3 is 11 amino acids long. The germline gives CDR1 MNHNY, CDR2 SVGAGI (reference sequence). As DNA, the CDR3 is TGTGCCAGCAGTTGGAAAGGAGAGGTGTTTTTT. Translation: CASSWKGEVFF.

The chain has TRBV7-6 and TRBJ1-5, with D perhaps TRBD1 (6 bases). This CDR3 is built from 14 residues. Trimming left V 4 bases short and J 3 bases short, with 10 bases between. Germline CDR1 is SGHVS and CDR2 is FNYEAQ. As DNA, the CDR3 is TGTGCCAGCAGCTCGGGACAACCCAATCAGCCCCAGCATTTT. It yields the protein CASSSGQPNQPQHF.

V usage is TRBV5-8 and J usage is TRBJ2-5; 10 positions match TRBD2. The germline V gene encodes CDR1 SGHTS and CDR2 YDEGEE. The CDR3 contains 16 residues. V shed 4 bases and J 6 bases; nucleotides not matched to a gene: 12. The CDR3 loop reads CASSHMTTSGDKTQYF. DNA for the CDR3: TGTGCCAGCAGCCACATGACTACTAGCGGGGACAAGACCCAGTACTTC. Full variable domain (rest looked up from reference TRBV5-8 and TRBJ2-5): EAGVTQSPTHLIKTRGQQATLRCSPISGHTSVYWYQQALGLGLQFLLWYDEGEERNRGNFPPRFSGRQFPNYSSELNVNALELEDSALYLCASSHMTTSGDKTQYFGPGTRLLVL.

The genes are TRBV9 and TRBJ2-7; D unresolved. Between the trimmed V and J ends, which lost 2 bases and 2 bases, there was a span of 20 bases. CDR1 is SGDLS, CDR2 YYNGEE, per germline. The CDR3 runs 17 residues. CDR3 in amino acids: CASSVFLPGDIAYEQYF. The CDR3 DNA reads TGTGCCAGCAGCGTTTTTCTTCCCGGAGACATAGCCTACGAGCAGTACTTC.

The chain uses TRBV5-1 and TRBJ1-3; 8 nucleotides align to TRBD1. Germline V gene sequence: CDR1 SGHRS, CDR2 YFSETQ. Losses at the gene ends were 4 bases for V and 4 bases for J; bases not matched to a gene: 4. The CDR3 runs to 14 residues. This chain's CDR3 is CASSLWTGGNTIYF. CDR3 coding DNA: TGCGCCAGCAGCCTATGGACAGGGGGAAACACCATATATTTT.

This chain links TRBV6-6 with TRBJ1-2; D unresolved. The V gene's germline CDR1 is MNHNY and CDR2 SVGAGI (reference sequence). This CDR3 has 13 residues. V shed 10 bases and J shed 0 bases, with 12 bases lying between them. The CDR3 here is CAIATGANYGYTF. The CDR3 coding sequence is TGTGCCATCGCGACGGGTGCTAACTATGGCTACACCTTC.